This T cell receptor (beta chain) originates from a study of tumor-infiltrating lymphocytes in primary liver carcinoma. Study results and limitations: Relative to tumor region pairs, the tumor-adjacent and tumor-blood pairs showed overlap that was lower.

A primer matching the constant region was used to make TCR beta cDNA from approximately 0.45 ug of total RNA. TCR beta libraries came from three nested multiplex PCR rounds using slightly modified ARM-PCR. Two initial PCR rounds of around 9 cycles each paired TRBV1-TRBV30 forward primers with a C-beta reverse primer. From the multiplex PCR reads, TCRdb called clonotypes with MiXCR, one entry per CDR3 protein. The table has 320,000 or so distinct CDR3 sequences, 65% seen once. The authors took blood RNA from unsorted whole blood and also extracted germline DNA. A remark on this clonotype: What it binds is not known.

The CDR3 has 13 residues. Trimming removed 5 bases at V and 10 bases at J, with 17 bases between. CDR1 SGHAT and CDR2 FQNNGV come from the germline V gene. This chain uses TRBV11-2 with TRBJ1-2, with a possible D match to TRBD1 (6 bases). The source is a man aged 40-55 years with primary liver carcinoma and hepatitis B virus infection. The sequencing sample was made of peripheral blood. This CDR3 reads CASSTDRFNDYTF. The CDR3 coding sequence is TGTGCCAGCAGCACAGACAGGTTTAATGACTACACCTTC.